The rows below give T cell receptor beta chains drawn from one sample of a study of Graves' ophthalmopathy and Graves' hyperthyroidism. MiXCR was run by TCRdb on the multiplex PCR reads, yielding one entry per CDR3 protein. Of almost 750,000 distinct CDR3 sequences in the sample, about 44% were seen once. Sequenced material: peripheral blood. The receptor source for this set is an adult man with Graves' ophthalmopathy. CDR3s include the opening cysteine and the closing phenylalanine or tryptophan. The size entry is marked missing in some rows and otherwise reads once, few, many or a size class.

TRBJ1-2,TRBV7-8,many,CASSPWGGRDGYTF
TRBJ1-2,TRBV20-1,many,CSASRLNGYTF
TRBJ2-2,TRBV9,-,CASSVVGQGDLPWSWFF
TRBJ2-5,TRBV29-1,-,CRPREVLQETQYF
TRBJ2-5,TRBV7-9,-,CASSQDFGRRMETQYF
TRBJ1-5,TRBV7-9,few,CASSELNSNQPQHF
TRBJ2-5,TRBV24-1,many,CATSDLADGTQYF
TRBJ2-7,TRBV6-2/TRBV6-3,-,CASSLGGQGEGEQYF
TRBJ2-5,TRBV24-1,few,CATSDLDHRAQETQYF
TRBJ1-4,TRBV25-1,many,CASSPGGGRVNEKLFF
TRBJ1-6,TRBV4-3,many,CASSHGDRQNSPLHF
TRBJ1-1,TRBV24-1,few,CATTPSFGPEAVSGGGTEAFF
TRBJ1-5,TRBV20-1,-,CSARTSSNQPQHF
TRBJ1-2,TRBV12-3/TRBV12-4,-,CASSSFGPYGYTF
TRBJ2-6,TRBV10-3,once,CAISESPAGRTGANVLTF
TRBJ1-5,TRBV15,many,CATSRETVNQPQHF
TRBJ2-7,TRBV10-2,-,CASTGGGDEQYF
TRBJ2-7,TRBV11-2,few,CASSFPGQASYEQYF
TRBJ1-2,TRBV25-1,many,CASSVADYGYTF
TRBJ2-7,TRBV7-9,many,CASDGGEGYEQYF
TRBJ1-2,TRBV29-1,-,CSVDLGYTF
TRBJ1-1,TRBV19,many,CASSIARNTEAFF
TRBJ2-7,TRBV5-6,-,CASSAGTFSYEQYF
TRBJ1-6,TRBV7-9,many,CASSLPTGYGGTLHF
TRBJ1-1,TRBV20-1,-,CSARVGTHSEAFF
TRBJ1-3,TRBV10-3,-,CASSYRWGQGNTIYF
TRBJ2-2,TRBV25-1,-,CASSARDSANTGELFF
TRBJ2-5,TRBV7-2,many,CASSLWTSGWETQYF
TRBJ1-4,TRBV20-1,few,CSASRTATNEKLFF
TRBJ2-7,TRBV7-9,many,CASSSPRDSYEQYF
TRBJ1-5,TRBV25-1,-,CASSLLPPTGRYSNQPQHF
TRBJ2-5,TRBV7-2,-,CASSLLGLAEWGETQYF
TRBJ2-5,TRBV6-5,-,CASSYSQGQETQYF
TRBJ1-1,TRBV12-3/TRBV12-4,few,CASLPGLLNTEAFF
TRBJ1-5,TRBV15,few,CATSRDKTGAVSQPQHF
TRBJ2-6,TRBV7-2,many,CASSLVRQAGANVLTF
TRBJ2-7,TRBV7-2,many,CASSLDGAGASYF
TRBJ2-5,TRBV12-3/TRBV12-4,many,CASSPLRTGRETQYF
TRBJ2-7,TRBV9,-,CASSPGQGNFYEQYF